These 14 T cell receptor beta chains share one sample of origin, sequenced in a study of cytomegalovirus exposure and HLA in healthy donors. PCR was performed using 60 Vbeta and 13 Jbeta primers. Profiled with immunoSEQ multiplex PCR; TCRdb holds only in-frame clones, not every one. The data contain fewer than 180,000 clones, roughly 63% of them seen just once; the ten biggest clones take up roughly 6.8%. Sequencing input: PBMCs. These receptor sequences come from a woman aged 55-70 years in good health and CMV-seropositive.

The table lists this clone with many counts. The rearrangement links TRBV5-1 to TRBJ2-1, with D uncertain. CDR1 is SGHRS, CDR2 YFSETQ, per germline. The ends were cut back, 6 bases at V and 0 bases at J, with 4 bases in the middle. CDR3 length equals 12 residues. The CDR3 loop reads CASTSSYNEQFF. CDR3 bases: TGCGCCAGCACATCCTCCTACAATGAGCAGTTCTTC.

The V and J genes are TRBV6-1 and TRBJ1-5; no firm D call. Trimming took 6 bases from V and 4 from J, leaving 16 bases between them. Germline V lookup: CDR1 MNHNS, CDR2 SASEGT. The CDR3 contains 15 residues. This CDR3 reads CASSGVLTANQPQHF. The CDR3 bases are TGTGCCAGCAGCGGGGTCTTAACGGCTAATCAGCCCCAGCATTTT.

The chain uses TRBV4-1 and TRBJ2-3; no definite D call. The CDR3 loop spans 14 amino acids. Germline V lookup: CDR1 MGHRA, CDR2 YSYEKL. V lost 1 base to trimming and J lost 2 bases, with 7 bases between them. This CDR3 is CASSQAGPTDTQYF. The CDR3 region has the DNA TGCGCCAGCAGCCAAGCGGGTCCCACAGATACGCAGTATTTT.

The CDR3 DNA sequence: TGTGCCAGCAGCTTAGGTCCTAGCGGGAGCTACGAGCAGTACTTC. Translation: CASSLGPSGSYEQYF. This chain connects TRBV7-6 to TRBJ2-7; 10 nucleotides line up with TRBD2. Germline values: CDR1 SGHVS, CDR2 FNYEAQ. This CDR3 is built from 15 residues. The junction had 3 bases not matched to a gene; V was cut back by 1 base and J by 3 bases.

This clone was seen a handful of times. V is TRBV5-1 and J is TRBJ1-1, with D possibly TRBD1 on 5 matching bases. The CDR3 has 15 amino acids. CDR1 and CDR2 (germline): SGHRS, YFSETQ. V was pared by 0 bases and J by 6 bases, with 15 bases between. This chain's CDR3 is CASSLGGSWGAEAFF. For the CDR3, the DNA is TGCGCCAGCAGCTTGGGGGGCAGTTGGGGGGCTGAAGCTTTCTTT. Combining the CDR3 with reference TRBV5-1 and TRBJ1-1 gives the whole variable domain KAGVTQTPRYLIKTRGQQVTLSCSPISGHRSVSWYQQTPGQGLQFLFEYFSETQRNKGNFPGRFSGRQFSNSRSEMNVSTLELGDSALYLCASSLGGSWGAEAFFGQGTRLTVV.

The V gene is TRBV5-4, the J gene TRBJ1-2; TRBD1 matches at 8 bases. Looked up from germline, CDR1 is SGHNT and CDR2 is YYREEE (reference sequence). The CDR3 has 14 residues. The V gene end was trimmed by 3 bases and the J gene end by 6 bases; junction bases not matched to a gene: 7. The CDR3 sequence: CASSSQDREDGYTF. CDR3 DNA sequence: TGTGCCAGCAGCTCCCAGGACAGGGAGGATGGCTACACCTTC. Full variable domain (remainder filled in from reference TRBV5-4 and TRBJ1-2): ETGVTQSPTHLIKTRGQQVTLRCSSQSGHNTVSWYQQALGQGPQFIFQYYREEENGRGNFPPRFSGLQFPNYSSELNVNALELDDSALYLCASSSQDREDGYTFGSGTRLTVV.

The rearrangement joins TRBV19 to TRBJ2-2; no definite D call. Trimming removed 4 bases at V and 0 bases at J, with 9 bases between. Germline V gene data show CDR1 as LNHDA and CDR2 as SQIVND (reference sequence). The CDR3 loop spans 15 amino acids. The CDR3 here is CASSSGVSNTGELFF. DNA of the CDR3: TGTGCCAGTAGTAGTGGAGTCTCGAACACCGGGGAGCTGTTTTTT. Full variable domain (missing parts from reference TRBV19 and TRBJ2-2): DGGITQSPKYLFRKEGQNVTLSCEQNLNHDAMYWYRQDPGQGLRLIYYSQIVNDFQKGDIAEGYSVSREKKESFPLTVTSAQKNPTAFYLCASSSGVSNTGELFFGEGSRLTVL.

DNA of the CDR3: TGTGCCAGCAGGGGGAATGGAGGAACCGGGGAGCTGTTTTTT. It yields the protein CASRGNGGTGELFF. The rearrangement uses TRBV6-1 and TRBJ2-2, with a weak D call TRBD2 (5 bases). The CDR3 loop spans 14 amino acids. Per germline, CDR1 MNHNS and CDR2 SASEGT. Trimming removed 6 bases at V and 5 bases at J, with 13 bases between.

V usage is TRBV7-9 and J usage is TRBJ2-7; TRBD2 is a possible D gene (7 bases). The CDR3 loop spans 12 amino acids. The germline V gene has CDR1 SEHNR and CDR2 FQNEAQ (reference sequence). V was clipped by 5 bases and J by 5 bases, with 10 bases between them. In DNA form, the CDR3 reads TGTGCCAGCAGCCAGGGGACTAACGAGCAGTACTTC. Protein product: CASSQGTNEQYF.

There are a few counts of this clone. J is TRBJ1-4 and V is TRBV19; perhaps TRBD1 as D (5 bases). The germline V gene has CDR1 LNHDA and CDR2 SQIVND (reference sequence). This CDR3 is built from 14 residues. V shed 5 bases and J shed 1 base, with 8 bases lying between them. This CDR3 reads CASSSGLTNEKLFF. Here the CDR3 DNA reads TGTGCCAGTAGTTCGGGACTAACTAATGAAAAACTGTTTTTT.

The rearrangement joins TRBV27 to TRBJ1-4, with 10 positions matching TRBD1. The V and J ends lost 5 bases and 0 bases, in that order; junction bases with no gene match: 3. Germline loops: CDR1 MNHEY, CDR2 SMNVEV (reference sequence). The length of the CDR3 is 16 residues. The CDR3 protein is CASSRGTGATNEKLFF. The CDR3 DNA reads as TGTGCCAGCAGTCGTGGGACAGGGGCAACTAATGAAAAACTGTTTTTT.

This clone was observed a few times. The chain links TRBV6-1 to TRBJ1-1; the D gene is possibly TRBD1 (6 bases). The germline CDR1 and CDR2 sequences are MNHNS and SASEGT. V was clipped by 2 bases and J by 5 bases, with 15 bases between them. The CDR3 length is 15 residues. In DNA, the CDR3 is TGTGCCAGCAGTGAAACAGGACTAGGGGGGACTGAAGCTTTCTTT. Amino acid sequence: CASSETGLGGTEAFF.

The V call is TRBV10-1, the J call TRBJ2-7, with 9 nucleotides matching TRBD1. The J segment lost 6 bases and the V segment lost 6 bases, leaving 9 bases of the junction unmatched. The CDR3 is made up of 14 amino acids. Per the germline V gene, CDR1 is WNHNN and CDR2 is SYGVQD (reference sequence). The CDR3 DNA reads as TGCGCCAGCAGGCTCGGGACAGGGACGGCCGAGCAGTACTTC. Its translation: CASRLGTGTAEQYF.

The rearrangement uses TRBV10-2 and TRBJ1-1; D is ambiguous. The CDR3 is 14 residues long. Trimming left V 0 bases short and J 2 bases short, with 7 bases between. The germline V gene encodes CDR1 WSHSY and CDR2 SAAADI. CDR3 loop: CASSESRVNTEAFF. The CDR3, as DNA: TGCGCCAGCAGTGAGTCGAGAGTAAACACTGAAGCTTTCTTT.